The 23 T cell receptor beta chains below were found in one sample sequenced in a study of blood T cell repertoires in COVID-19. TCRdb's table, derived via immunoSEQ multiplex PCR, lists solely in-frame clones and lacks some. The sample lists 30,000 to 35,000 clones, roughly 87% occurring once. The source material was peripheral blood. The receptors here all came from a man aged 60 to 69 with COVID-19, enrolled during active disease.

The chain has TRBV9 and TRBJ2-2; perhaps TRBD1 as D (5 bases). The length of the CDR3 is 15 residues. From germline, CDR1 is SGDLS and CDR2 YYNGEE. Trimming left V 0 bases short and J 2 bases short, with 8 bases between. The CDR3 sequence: CASSVEGKNTGELFF. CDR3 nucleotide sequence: TGTGCCAGCAGCGTAGAGGGGAAAAACACCGGGGAGCTGTTTTTT.

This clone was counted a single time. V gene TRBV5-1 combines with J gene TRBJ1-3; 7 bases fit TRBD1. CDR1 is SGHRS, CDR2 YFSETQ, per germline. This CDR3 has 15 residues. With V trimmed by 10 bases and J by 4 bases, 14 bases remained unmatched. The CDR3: CAPGRGQTFGNTIYF. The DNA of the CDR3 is TGCGCCCCCGGGAGGGGACAGACTTTCGGAAACACCATATATTTT. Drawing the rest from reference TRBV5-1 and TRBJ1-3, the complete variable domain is KAGVTQTPRYLIKTRGQQVTLSCSPISGHRSVSWYQQTPGQGLQFLFEYFSETQRNKGNFPGRFSGRQFSNSRSEMNVSTLELGDSALYLCAPGRGQTFGNTIYFGEGSWLTVV.

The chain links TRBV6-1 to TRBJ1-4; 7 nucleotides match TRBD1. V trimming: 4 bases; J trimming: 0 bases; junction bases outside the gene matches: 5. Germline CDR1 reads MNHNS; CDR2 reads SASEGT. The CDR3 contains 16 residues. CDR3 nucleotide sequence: TGTGCCAGCAGTGGGCAGGGGACAGCAACTAATGAAAAACTGTTTTTT. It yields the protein CASSGQGTATNEKLFF.

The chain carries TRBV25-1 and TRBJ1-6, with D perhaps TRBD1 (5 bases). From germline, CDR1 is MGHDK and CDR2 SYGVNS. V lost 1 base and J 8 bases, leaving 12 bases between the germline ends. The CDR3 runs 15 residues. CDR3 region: CASSELDRVDSPLHF. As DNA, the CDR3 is TGTGCCAGCAGTGAATTAGACAGAGTTGATTCACCCCTCCACTTT.

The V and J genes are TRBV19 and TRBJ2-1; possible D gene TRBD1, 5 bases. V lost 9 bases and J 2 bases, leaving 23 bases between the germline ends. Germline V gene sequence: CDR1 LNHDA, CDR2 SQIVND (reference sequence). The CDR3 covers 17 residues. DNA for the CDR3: TGTGCCAGCGCCCCCCCAGGGCCCTTACGGACCTACAATGAGCAGTTCTTC. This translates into CASAPPGPLRTYNEQFF.

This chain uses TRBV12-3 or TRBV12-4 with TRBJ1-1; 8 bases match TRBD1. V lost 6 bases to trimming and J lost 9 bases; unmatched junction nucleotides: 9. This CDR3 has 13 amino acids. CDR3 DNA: TGTGCCAGCAGCCTTGACAGGGGCAACAAAGCTTTCTTT. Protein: CASSLDRGNKAFF.

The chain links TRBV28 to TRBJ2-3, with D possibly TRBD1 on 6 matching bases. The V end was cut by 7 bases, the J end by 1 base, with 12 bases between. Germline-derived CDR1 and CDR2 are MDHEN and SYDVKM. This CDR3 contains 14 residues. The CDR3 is CASTPEGGTDTQYF. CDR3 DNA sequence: TGTGCCAGCACGCCCGAGGGGGGCACAGATACGCAGTATTTT.

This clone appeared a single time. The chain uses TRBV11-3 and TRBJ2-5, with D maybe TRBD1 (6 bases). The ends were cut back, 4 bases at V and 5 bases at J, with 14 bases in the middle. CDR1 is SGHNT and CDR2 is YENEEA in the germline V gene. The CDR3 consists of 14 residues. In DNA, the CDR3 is TGTGCCAGCAGCTCGAACAGGGCGGCCGAGACCCAGTACTTC. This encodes CASSSNRAAETQYF.

CDR3 loop: CASSPSGQGPYEQYF. The DNA for the CDR3 is TGTGCCAGTAGTCCTTCGGGACAGGGACCCTACGAGCAGTACTTC. The chain links TRBV19 to TRBJ2-7, with 9 bases matching TRBD1. V lost 5 bases, J lost 2 bases, and 7 bases stayed unmatched. Germline assignment: CDR1 LNHDA and CDR2 SQIVND (reference sequence). CDR3 length equals 15 residues.

This chain's CDR3 is CASRGGTDTQYF. CDR3 in DNA: TGTGCCAGCCGGGGAGGGACAGATACGCAGTATTTT. The chain uses TRBV19 and TRBJ2-3, with 7 bases matching TRBD2. Per the germline V gene, CDR1 is LNHDA and CDR2 is SQIVND (reference sequence). The CDR3 sequence is 12 residues long. Trimming removed 9 bases from V and 3 bases from J; junction bases left unmatched: 3. The full variable domain, its missing parts supplied by reference TRBV19 and TRBJ2-3, is DGGITQSPKYLFRKEGQNVTLSCEQNLNHDAMYWYRQDPGQGLRLIYYSQIVNDFQKGDIAEGYSVSREKKESFPLTVTSAQKNPTAFYLCASRGGTDTQYFGPGTRLTVL.

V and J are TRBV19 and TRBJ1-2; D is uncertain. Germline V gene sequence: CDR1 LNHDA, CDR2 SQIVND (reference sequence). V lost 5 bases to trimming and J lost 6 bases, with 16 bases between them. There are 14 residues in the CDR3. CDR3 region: CASSDTGRGDGYTF. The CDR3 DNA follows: TGTGCCAGTAGTGATACTGGACGGGGAGATGGCTACACCTTC.

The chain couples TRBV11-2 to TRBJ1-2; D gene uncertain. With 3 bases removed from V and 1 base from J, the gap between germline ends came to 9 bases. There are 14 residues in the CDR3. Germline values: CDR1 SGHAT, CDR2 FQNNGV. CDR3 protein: CASSFSGFNYGYTF. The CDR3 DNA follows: TGTGCCAGCAGCTTCTCAGGATTTAACTATGGCTACACCTTC. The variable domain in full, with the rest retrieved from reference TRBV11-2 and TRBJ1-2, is EAGVAQSPRYKIIEKRQSVAFWCNPISGHATLYWYQQILGQGPKLLIQFQNNGVVDDSQLPKDRFSAERLKGVDSTLKIQPAKLEDSAVYLCASSFSGFNYGYTFGSGTRLTVV.

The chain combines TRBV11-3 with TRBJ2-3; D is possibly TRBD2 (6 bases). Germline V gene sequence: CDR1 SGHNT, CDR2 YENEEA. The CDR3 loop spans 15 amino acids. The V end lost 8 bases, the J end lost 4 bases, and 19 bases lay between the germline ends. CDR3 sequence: CASRLLRESADTQYF. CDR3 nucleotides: TGTGCCAGCCGACTCCTTCGGGAGTCCGCAGATACGCAGTATTTT.

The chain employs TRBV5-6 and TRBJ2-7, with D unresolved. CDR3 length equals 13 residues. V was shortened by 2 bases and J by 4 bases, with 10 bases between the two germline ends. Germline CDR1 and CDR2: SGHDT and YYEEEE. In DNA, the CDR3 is TGTGCCAGCAGCTTCTCGAGCTTTTACGAGCAGTACTTC. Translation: CASSFSSFYEQYF.

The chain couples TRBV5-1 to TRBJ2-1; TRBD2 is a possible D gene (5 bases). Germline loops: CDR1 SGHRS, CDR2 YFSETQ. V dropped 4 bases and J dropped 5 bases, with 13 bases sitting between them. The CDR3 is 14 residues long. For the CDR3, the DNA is TGCGCCAGCAGCCATGGACTTCTCGACAATGAGCAGTTCTTC. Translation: CASSHGLLDNEQFF.

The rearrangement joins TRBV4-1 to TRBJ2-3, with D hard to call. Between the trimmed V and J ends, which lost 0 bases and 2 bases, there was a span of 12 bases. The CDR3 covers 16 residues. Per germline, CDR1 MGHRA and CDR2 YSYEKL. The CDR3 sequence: CASSQESREITDTQYF. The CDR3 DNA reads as TGCGCCAGCAGCCAAGAAAGTCGCGAGATCACAGATACGCAGTATTTT.

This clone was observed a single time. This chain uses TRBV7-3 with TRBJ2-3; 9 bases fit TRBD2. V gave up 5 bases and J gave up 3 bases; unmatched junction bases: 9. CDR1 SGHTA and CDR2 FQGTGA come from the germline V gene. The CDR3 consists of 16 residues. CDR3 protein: CASSPGGAGGTDTQYF. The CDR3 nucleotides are TGTGCCAGCAGCCCCGGGGGGGCGGGAGGGACAGATACGCAGTATTTT.

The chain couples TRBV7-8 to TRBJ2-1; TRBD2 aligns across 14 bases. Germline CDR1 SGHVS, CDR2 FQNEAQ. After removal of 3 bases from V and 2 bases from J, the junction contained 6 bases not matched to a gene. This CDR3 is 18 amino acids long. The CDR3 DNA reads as TGTGCCAGCAGCTTGTCGGGACTAGCGGGAGTGACCTACAATGAGCAGTTCTTC. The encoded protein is CASSLSGLAGVTYNEQFF. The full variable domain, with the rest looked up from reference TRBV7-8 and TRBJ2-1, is GAGVSQSPRYKVAKRGQDVALRCDPISGHVSLFWYQQALGQGPEFLTYFQNEAQLDKSGLPSDRFFAERPEGSVSTLKIQRTQQEDSAVYLCASSLSGLAGVTYNEQFFGPGTRLTVL.

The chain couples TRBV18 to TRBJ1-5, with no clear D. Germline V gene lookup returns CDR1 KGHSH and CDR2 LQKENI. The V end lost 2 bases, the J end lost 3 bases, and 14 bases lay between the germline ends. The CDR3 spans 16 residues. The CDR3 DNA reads TGTGCCAGCTCACCAGGTCAGATGGGCTACAATCAGCCCCAGCATTTT. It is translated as CASSPGQMGYNQPQHF.

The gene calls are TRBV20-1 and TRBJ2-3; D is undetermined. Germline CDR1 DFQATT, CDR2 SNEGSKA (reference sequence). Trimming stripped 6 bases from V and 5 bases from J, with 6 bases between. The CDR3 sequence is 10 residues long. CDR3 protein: CSAPRDTQYF. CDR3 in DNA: TGCAGTGCCCCCAGAGATACGCAGTATTTT.

CDR3 nucleotide sequence: TGTGCCAGCAGTGCCGCAGGGTCTGGGGCCAACGTCCTGACTTTC. Translating gives CASSAAGSGANVLTF. This chain connects TRBV2 to TRBJ2-6; tentatively, D is TRBD1 (5 bases). CDR3 length equals 15 residues. Germline values: CDR1 SNHLY, CDR2 FYNNEI. Trimming took 4 bases from V and 1 from J, leaving 8 bases between them. Full variable domain (rest looked up from reference TRBV2 and TRBJ2-6): EPEVTQTPSHQVTQMGQEVILRCVPISNHLYFYWYRQILGQKVEFLVSFYNNEISEKSEIFDDQFSVERPDGSNFTLKIRSTKLEDSAMYFCASSAAGSGANVLTFGAGSRLTVL.

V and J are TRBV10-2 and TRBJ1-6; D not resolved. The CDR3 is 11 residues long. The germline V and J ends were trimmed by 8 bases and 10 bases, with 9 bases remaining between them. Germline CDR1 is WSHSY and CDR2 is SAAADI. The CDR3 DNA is TGCGCCAGCGGCTCCGGGTCACCCCTCCACTTT. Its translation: CASGSGSPLHF.

CDR3 in DNA: TGTGCCAGCAGACCTCGCGACAGGGATTACACTGAAGCTTTCTTT. Translating gives CASRPRDRDYTEAFF. The gene calls are TRBV6-5 and TRBJ1-1, with TRBD1 matching 7 bases. CDR3 length equals 15 residues. The germline CDR1 and CDR2 sequences are MNHEY and SVGAGI. With 6 bases clipped from V and 3 bases from J, the junction kept 10 bases outside the gene matches.